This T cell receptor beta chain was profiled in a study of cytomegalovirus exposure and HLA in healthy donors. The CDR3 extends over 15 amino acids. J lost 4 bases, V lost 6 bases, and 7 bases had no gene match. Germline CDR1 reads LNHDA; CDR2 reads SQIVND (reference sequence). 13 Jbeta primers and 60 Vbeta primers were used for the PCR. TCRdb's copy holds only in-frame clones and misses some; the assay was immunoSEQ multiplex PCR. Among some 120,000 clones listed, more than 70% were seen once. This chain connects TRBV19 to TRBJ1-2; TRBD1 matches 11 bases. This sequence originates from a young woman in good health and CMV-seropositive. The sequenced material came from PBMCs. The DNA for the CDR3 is TGTGCCAGTAGCTCATCCGGGACAGGGGGCTATGGCTACACCTTC. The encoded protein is CASSSSGTGGYGYTF.